The source of this TCR beta chain is a study of T-cell reconstitution after alpha-beta-depleted transplantation in children. Turning to this clonotype: Its target is unknown.

The CDR3 has 15 amino acids. Trimming cost V 2 bases and J 4 bases, with 12 bases left between them. Construction of the TCRbeta library involved unique molecular identifiers. TCRdb used MiXCR to reprocess the PCR reads, holding one entry per CDR3 protein. The sample holds about 250,000 distinct CDR3 sequences, about 24% seen once. Study-wide findings and caveats: At the one-year point after transplant, T-cell counts and TCRbeta diversity were found to come mostly from T cells that had been newly produced. Reportedly, roughly two months post-transplant, alpha-beta T cells arose from several hundred expanded graft clones.

The source of this sequence is a female patient aged 2 to 10 who had a stem cell transplant for congenital amegakaryocytic thrombocytopenia, so the T cells may come from the graft donor. This material consisted of PBMCs, mostly from graft donor cells, taken 360 days after TCRalphabeta/CD19-depleted stem cell transplant. The rearrangement uses TRBV12-3 or TRBV12-4 and TRBJ1-3; a weak D match, TRBD1 (5 bases). CDR3 amino acids: CASSLYWGTGNTIYF. CDR3 DNA sequence: TGTGCCAGCAGTTTATATTGGGGCACGGGAAACACCATATATTTT.